This T cell receptor (beta chain) appears in the sequencing data of a study of blood T cell repertoires in COVID-19. Across the whole study: Samples came from the United States, Italy and Spain, spanning acute and convalescent COVID-19. Sources were T cells, B-cell-depleted T cells, or PBMCs; the material itself was cDNA or gDNA.

The junction had 9 bases not matched to a gene; V was cut back by 6 bases and J by 2 bases. The CDR3 has 15 amino acids. In the source study's methods: It was from reference gene primer amplification that nucleated cell counts were estimated. Sequenced by immunoSEQ multiplex PCR; TCRdb stores in-frame clones only, minus some. V and J calls plus clone size are reproduced from that table; the DNA served to infer D and trimming. The sample lists around 150,000 clones, approximately 80% occurring once. The V call is TRBV23-1, the J call TRBJ2-5; 7 bases are shared with TRBD1. TRBV23-1 is classed as an ORF, of uncertain function. The sequenced sample was peripheral blood. The receptor's source is an elderly woman with acute or convalescent COVID-19. CDR3 sequence reads: CASRLTGHLQETQYF. The CDR3 DNA reads as TGCGCCAGCAGGCTGACAGGGCACTTACAAGAGACCCAGTACTTC.